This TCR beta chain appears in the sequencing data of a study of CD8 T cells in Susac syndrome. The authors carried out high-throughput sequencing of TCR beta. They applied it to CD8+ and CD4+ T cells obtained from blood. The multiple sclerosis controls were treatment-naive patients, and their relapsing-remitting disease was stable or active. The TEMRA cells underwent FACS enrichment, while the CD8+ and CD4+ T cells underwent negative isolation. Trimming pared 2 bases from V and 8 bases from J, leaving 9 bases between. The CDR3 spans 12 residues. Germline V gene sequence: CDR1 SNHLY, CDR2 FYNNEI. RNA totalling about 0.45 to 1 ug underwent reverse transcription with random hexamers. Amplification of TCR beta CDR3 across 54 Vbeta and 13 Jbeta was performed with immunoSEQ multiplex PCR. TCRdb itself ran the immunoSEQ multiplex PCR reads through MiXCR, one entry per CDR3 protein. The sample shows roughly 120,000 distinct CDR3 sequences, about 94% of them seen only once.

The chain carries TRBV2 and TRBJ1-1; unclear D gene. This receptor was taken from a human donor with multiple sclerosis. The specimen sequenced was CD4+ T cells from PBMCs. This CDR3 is CASSESGLEAFF. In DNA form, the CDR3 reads TGTGCCAGCAGTGAATCTGGGTTGGAAGCTTTCTTT.